These 3 T cell receptor beta chains share one sample of origin, sequenced in a study of shared clonotypes between healthy human individuals. Naive-designated CD8 cells lacked CD45RO, were positively enriched for CCR7, and omitted terminally differentiated effector memory CD45RA+ cells. The protocol was immunoSEQ multiplex PCR, while the TCRdb copy is restricted to in-frame clones and leaves out a portion. The table records about 610,000 clones, about 96% of them present only once. What was sequenced was naive CD8+ T cells sorted from blood. The receptors come from a woman in her twenties or thirties in good health.

This chain joins TRBV14 and TRBJ1-3; no clear D gene. Germline loops: CDR1 SGHDN, CDR2 FVKESK. Trimming stripped 1 base from V and 4 bases from J, with 2 bases between. The CDR3 consists of 12 residues. The CDR3 sequence is CASSQAGNTIYF. CDR3 DNA sequence: TGTGCCAGCAGCCAAGCAGGAAACACCATATATTTT.

The chain links TRBV15 to TRBJ1-4; D not resolved. Germline lookup yields CDR1 LNHNV and CDR2 YYDKDF (reference sequence). V shed 1 base and J shed 4 bases, with 4 bases lying between them. This CDR3 is built from 13 residues. CDR3 in DNA: TGTGCCACCAGCAGAGGCCATAATGAAAAACTGTTTTTT. Translating it yields CATSRGHNEKLFF. Combining the CDR3 with reference TRBV15 and TRBJ1-4 gives the whole variable domain DAMVIQNPRYQVTQFGKPVTLSCSQTLNHNVMYWYQQKSSQAPKLLFHYYDKDFNNEADTPDNFQSRRPNTSFCFLDIRSPGLGDTAMYLCATSRGHNEKLFFGSGTQLSVL.

This clone appeared a single time. V gene TRBV7-9 combines with J gene TRBJ2-5, with unresolved D. Trimming left V 0 bases short and J 5 bases short, with 7 bases between. This CDR3 has 13 amino acids. Germline lookup yields CDR1 SEHNR and CDR2 FQNEAQ (reference sequence). This CDR3 is CASSLAVEETQYF. The CDR3 bases are TGTGCCAGCAGCTTAGCTGTCGAGGAGACCCAGTACTTC.